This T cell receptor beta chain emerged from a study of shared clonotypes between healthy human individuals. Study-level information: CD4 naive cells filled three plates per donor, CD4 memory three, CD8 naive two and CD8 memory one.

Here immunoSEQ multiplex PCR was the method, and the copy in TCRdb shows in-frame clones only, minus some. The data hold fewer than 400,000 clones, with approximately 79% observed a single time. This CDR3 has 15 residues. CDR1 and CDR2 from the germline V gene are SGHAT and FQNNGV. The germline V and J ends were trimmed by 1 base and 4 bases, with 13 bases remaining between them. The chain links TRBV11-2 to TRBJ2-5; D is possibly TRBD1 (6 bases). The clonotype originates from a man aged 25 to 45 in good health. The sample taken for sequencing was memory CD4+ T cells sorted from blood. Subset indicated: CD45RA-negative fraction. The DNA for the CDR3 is TGTGCCAGCAGCTTAGGACGGCAGGGGCTAGAGACCCAGTACTTC. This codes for CASSLGRQGLETQYF.